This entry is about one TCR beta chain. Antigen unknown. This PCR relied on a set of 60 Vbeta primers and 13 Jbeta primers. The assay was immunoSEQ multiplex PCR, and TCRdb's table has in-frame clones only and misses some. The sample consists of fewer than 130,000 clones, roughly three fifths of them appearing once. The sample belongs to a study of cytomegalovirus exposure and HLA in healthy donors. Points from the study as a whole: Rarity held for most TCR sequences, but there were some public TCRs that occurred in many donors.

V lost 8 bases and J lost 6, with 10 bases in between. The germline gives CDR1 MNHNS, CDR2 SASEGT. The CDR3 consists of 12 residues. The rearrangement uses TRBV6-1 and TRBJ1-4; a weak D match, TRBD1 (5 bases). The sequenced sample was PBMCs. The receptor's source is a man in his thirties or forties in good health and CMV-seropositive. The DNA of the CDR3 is TGTGCCAGCTCCGGCAGGGATGAAAAACTGTTTTTT. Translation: CASSGRDEKLFF.